Presented here are 20 T cell receptor beta chains from one specimen sequenced in a study of blood T cell repertoires in COVID-19. Method: immunoSEQ multiplex PCR; TCRdb's copy keeps in-frame clones and lacks some. This table holds roughly 120,000 clones, roughly four fifths found once. Sequencing used peripheral blood. These receptors all come from a woman aged 55-69 years with acute or convalescent COVID-19.

The genes are TRBV5-4 and TRBJ2-3; 7 bases align to TRBD1. This CDR3 region has 15 residues. V lost 4 bases and J lost 0; bases outside the gene matches: 5. Germline CDR1 SGHNT, CDR2 YYREEE (reference sequence). The CDR3 DNA follows: TGTGCCAGCAGCCCAGGACAGGCTAGCACAGATACGCAGTATTTT. Its translation: CASSPGQASTDTQYF.

This clone was observed a few times. The V and J genes are TRBV19 and TRBJ1-1; TRBD1 aligns across 7 bases. V lost 6 bases and J lost 4; bases outside the gene matches: 8. There are 14 residues in the CDR3. CDR1 and CDR2 (germline): LNHDA, SQIVND (reference sequence). CDR3 in DNA: TGTGCCAGTAGGACGACAGGGTACGGCACTGAAGCTTTCTTT. Translating gives CASRTTGYGTEAFF.

The chain employs TRBV5-1 and TRBJ2-3; D perhaps matches TRBD2 (6 bases). Germline lookup yields CDR1 SGHRS and CDR2 YFSETQ. The CDR3 has 15 amino acids. The V and J ends lost 5 bases and 2 bases respectively, with 15 bases between them. The CDR3 region is CASSLFGLSTDTQYF. CDR3 DNA: TGCGCCAGCAGTTTATTCGGACTATCCACAGATACGCAGTATTTT.

V is TRBV11-2 and J is TRBJ1-2, with D possibly TRBD1 on 5 matching bases. Germline V gene sequence: CDR1 SGHAT, CDR2 FQNNGV. The germline V and J ends were trimmed by 2 bases and 6 bases, with 13 bases remaining between them. The CDR3 has 14 residues. This CDR3 reads CASSLNPSTDGYTF. The CDR3, as DNA: TGTGCCAGCAGCTTAAATCCCTCGACAGATGGCTACACCTTC. The whole variable domain, filled in from reference TRBV11-2 and TRBJ1-2, reads EAGVAQSPRYKIIEKRQSVAFWCNPISGHATLYWYQQILGQGPKLLIQFQNNGVVDDSQLPKDRFSAERLKGVDSTLKIQPAKLEDSAVYLCASSLNPSTDGYTFGSGTRLTVV.

The chain employs TRBV5-1 and TRBJ2-2, with D perhaps matching TRBD1 (5 bases). With 4 bases removed from V and 0 bases from J, the gap between germline ends came to 13 bases. This CDR3 has 16 residues. Germline loops: CDR1 SGHRS, CDR2 YFSETQ. CDR3 amino acids: CASSPGQPTNTGELFF. In nucleotides, the CDR3 is TGCGCCAGCAGCCCAGGGCAGCCGACGAACACCGGGGAGCTGTTTTTT. Variable domain in full (rest from reference TRBV5-1 and TRBJ2-2): KAGVTQTPRYLIKTRGQQVTLSCSPISGHRSVSWYQQTPGQGLQFLFEYFSETQRNKGNFPGRFSGRQFSNSRSEMNVSTLELGDSALYLCASSPGQPTNTGELFFGEGSRLTVL.

The rearrangement joins TRBV19 to TRBJ1-2; tentative D call: TRBD1 (6 bases). The CDR3 is 15 residues long. The V gene's germline CDR1 is LNHDA and CDR2 SQIVND (reference sequence). The germline V and J ends were trimmed by 5 bases and 2 bases, with 15 bases remaining between them. In DNA, the CDR3 is TGTGCCAGTAGTGGACTCAGGGGAGGGAACTATGGCTACACCTTC. Translation: CASSGLRGGNYGYTF.

The chain uses TRBV12-5 and TRBJ1-1; a weak D match, TRBD1 (6 bases). With 4 bases removed from V and 6 bases from J, the gap between germline ends came to 18 bases. The germline CDR1 and CDR2 sequences are LGHNT and FRNRAP. CDR3 length equals 15 residues. CDR3 sequence reads: CASGSPEYTGPEAFF. The CDR3 region has the DNA TGTGCTAGTGGTTCTCCGGAATACACAGGGCCTGAAGCTTTCTTT.

The chain links TRBV11-2 to TRBJ2-1; TRBD2 matches 10 bases. The germline gives CDR1 SGHAT, CDR2 FQNNGV. This CDR3 is 14 amino acids long. J lost 8 bases, V lost 4 bases, and 5 bases had no gene match. This CDR3 is CASSYSGGRDEQFF. For the CDR3, the DNA is TGTGCCAGCAGCTATAGCGGGGGGCGGGATGAGCAGTTCTTC.

This chain uses TRBV2 with TRBJ2-7, with 7 nucleotides matching TRBD1. The CDR3 covers 15 residues. Trimming cost V 3 bases and J 2 bases; bases outside gene matches: 7. Germline V gene lookup returns CDR1 SNHLY and CDR2 FYNNEI. The CDR3 loop reads CASSDIRQGAYEQYF. CDR3 bases: TGTGCCAGCAGTGATATCCGGCAGGGGGCCTACGAGCAGTACTTC. The full variable domain, rest sourced from reference TRBV2 and TRBJ2-7, is EPEVTQTPSHQVTQMGQEVILRCVPISNHLYFYWYRQILGQKVEFLVSFYNNEISEKSEIFDDQFSVERPDGSNFTLKIRSTKLEDSAMYFCASSDIRQGAYEQYFGPGTRLTVT.

A few counts support this clone. The chain couples TRBV5-1 to TRBJ1-1; 8 nucleotides agree with TRBD1. The CDR3 runs to 15 residues. Germline CDR1 is SGHRS and CDR2 is YFSETQ. With V trimmed by 3 bases and J by 3 bases, 7 bases remained unmatched. CDR3 sequence: CASSSQGARDTEAFF. CDR3 sequence (DNA): TGCGCCAGCAGCTCGCAGGGGGCGAGGGACACTGAAGCTTTCTTT.

The V call is TRBV19, the J call TRBJ1-2; TRBD1 matches 7 bases. The CDR3 has 14 amino acids. Trimming cost V 4 bases and J 4 bases; bases outside gene matches: 6. Germline V gives CDR1 LNHDA, CDR2 SQIVND (reference sequence). The CDR3 reads CASSTRTGGYGYTF. The CDR3 coding sequence is TGTGCCAGTAGTACCCGGACAGGAGGCTATGGCTACACCTTC.

The table lists this clone with a few counts. This rearrangement joins TRBV6-5 to TRBJ1-5, with 8 positions matching TRBD1. Unmatched junction bases numbered 4, after V lost 0 bases and J lost 6 bases. The CDR3 length is 15 residues. Germline CDR1 and CDR2: MNHEY and SVGAGI. The CDR3: CASSYSQGARQPQHF. In nucleotides, the CDR3 is TGTGCCAGCAGTTACTCGCAGGGGGCCCGTCAGCCCCAGCATTTT.

This chain joins TRBV9 and TRBJ2-1; possibly TRBD1 for D (6 bases). This CDR3 contains 13 residues. Germline V gives CDR1 SGDLS, CDR2 YYNGEE. Trimming stripped 4 bases from V and 7 bases from J, with 12 bases between. The CDR3 bases are TGTGCCAGCAGCCCCAACAGGGATAATGAGCAGTTCTTC. Translation gives CASSPNRDNEQFF.

This clone was found once. CDR3 residues: CASSLPTGGNQPQHF. The CDR3 nucleotides are TGTGCCAGCAGCTTACCTACCGGGGGCAATCAGCCCCAGCATTTT. The chain links TRBV7-2 to TRBJ1-5; D call uncertain. Deletions cut 2 bases from V and 2 bases from J, with 10 bases between. The CDR3 contains 15 residues. Germline assignment: CDR1 SGHTA and CDR2 FQGNSA.

The chain links TRBV13 to TRBJ2-3; D perhaps matches TRBD2 (5 bases). Trimming took off 5 bases at V and 4 bases at J, with 16 bases between the two ends. Germline lookup yields CDR1 PRHDT and CDR2 FYEKMQ (reference sequence). The CDR3 consists of 15 residues. The CDR3 here is CASSPRGSAADTQYF. In DNA form, the CDR3 reads TGTGCCAGCAGCCCCCGGGGTTCTGCGGCAGATACGCAGTATTTT.

The chain has TRBV24-1 and TRBJ2-7; weak D call: TRBD1 (6 bases). CDR3 size: 14 residues. CDR1 is KGHDR and CDR2 is SFDVKD in the germline V gene. Trimming left V 3 bases short and J 1 base short, with 9 bases between. The CDR3 loop reads CATSDTGQSYEQYF. The CDR3 nucleotides read TGTGCCACCAGTGATACAGGACAGTCCTACGAGCAGTACTTC.

V gene TRBV2 combines with J gene TRBJ2-3, with TRBD2 matching 7 bases. The CDR3 is 12 residues long. With V trimmed by 8 bases and J by 5 bases, 4 bases remained unmatched. Germline CDR1 SNHLY, CDR2 FYNNEI. The CDR3 loop is CASAGDLDTQYF. The CDR3, as DNA: TGTGCCAGCGCGGGGGATTTAGATACGCAGTATTTT.

The chain recombines TRBV11-2 with TRBJ2-7, with 10 bases matching TRBD1. With V trimmed by 0 bases and J by 5 bases, 16 bases remained unmatched. Germline CDR1 SGHAT, CDR2 FQNNGV. The CDR3 is made up of 19 amino acids. Here the CDR3 reads CASSLDRGLPGQGIHEQYF. CDR3 coding DNA: TGTGCCAGCAGCTTAGATAGGGGGTTGCCGGGACAGGGGATACACGAGCAGTACTTC.

The rearrangement joins TRBV7-2 to TRBJ1-6, with 7 bases fitting TRBD1. The germline gives CDR1 SGHTA, CDR2 FQGNSA. This CDR3 contains 15 residues. V gave up 5 bases and J gave up 10 bases; unmatched junction bases: 11. The chain's CDR3 is CASSKTLTGVSPLHF. The CDR3 bases are TGTGCCAGCAGCAAAACCCTAACAGGGGTGTCACCCCTCCACTTT.

The chain uses TRBV27 and TRBJ1-1; 9 bases fit TRBD1. Germline CDR1 reads MNHEY; CDR2 reads SMNVEV (reference sequence). V gave up 5 bases and J gave up 0 bases; unmatched junction bases: 4. CDR3 length: 15 residues. DNA for the CDR3: TGTGCCAGCAGTCCCTGGGACAGGGTGAACACTGAAGCTTTCTTT. Residues: CASSPWDRVNTEAFF.